This T cell receptor (beta chain) was sequenced during a study of post-analysis software for immune sequencing data (dated by TCRdb to between 2014 and 2017). Describing the broader study: Recorded disease courses included relapsing-remitting, secondary progressive and progressive-relapsing multiple sclerosis, with some patients lacking subtype annotation. The multiple sclerosis patient repertoires were compared with 11 previously published healthy control repertoires from donors aged about 6 to 25 years. A subset of samples was prepared in parallel using single-end sample barcoding, then pooled and co-amplified after Illumina adapter ligation. The full study reports these points: A few TRBV segments, including TRBV5-6, TRBV5-1 and TRBV20-1, were significantly more frequent in patients than controls. When samples were clustered directly using the F measure, samples prepared in the same batch co-clustered strongly, which prompted a batch-effect correction. Normalized Chao1 diversity was significantly lower in multiple sclerosis patients than controls, suggesting substantial peripheral T-cell clonal expansion. The control group was slightly older than the multiple sclerosis patient group.

Libraries were made using PCR. Instrument used: Illumina HiSeq 2500. Unique molecular identifiers were incorporated into TCR beta cDNA libraries to reduce PCR and sequencing biases. Roughly 0.5 million cDNA molecules were obtained per 1 to 10 million input T cells, so each molecule approximated one T cell. The same protocol used for the earlier healthy control dataset was applied to prepare and sequence the patient libraries. Within a given batch, samples were prepared together, multiplexed and sequenced on the same HiSeq lane. In the paper's pipeline: Raw barcoded reads were processed with MIGEC, discarding single-read molecular identifier groups before consensus assembly and CDR3 extraction. Clonotype tables were post-analysed with VDJtools, and diversity was normalized by down-sampling all datasets to the smallest sample size. Repertoire overlap clustering matched CDR3 amino acid but not nucleotide sequences to correct batch-related cross-sample contamination. TCRdb took the public reads, trimmed them with fastp at Q25, ran MiXCR for clone calling and kept in-frame beta chains. Entries that share a CDR3 protein sequence are merged under the most common genes and DNA. In this record, the V and J calls reflect TCRdb's handling and not the investigators' own analysis. In all, the sample holds hundreds of thousands of distinct CDR3 sequences, and 36% of those were seen once. The top ten constitute under 5.5% of the sample.

This clonotype was recorded at least ten times. Its antigen remains unidentified. No much larger clone is present one base from it, and per-base qualities are unavailable. TCR beta repertoires were profiled from peripheral blood of over 10 young patients with multiple sclerosis to demonstrate the VDJtools post-analysis software. Multiple sclerosis patients were children and adolescents aged about 6 to 15 years. The trim is 0 bases for V and 0 bases for J, with a gap of 11 bases between the germline ends. The CDR3 runs 16 amino acids, cysteine and phenylalanine included. Of all the DNA, just the CDR3 is kept, 48 bases in frame from base 1. Via the germline V gene (reference sequence), CDR1 is LGHDT and CDR2 YNNKEL.

Recombination joined TRBV3-1 with TRBJ1-2; the best D guess is TRBD1, with 5 bases matching. The TCR sequence derives from a girl between 10 and 17 years old with multiple sclerosis. The sequenced sample consisted of blood. The bases read TGTGCCAGCAGCCAAGATCGGGACTTGGCTAACTATGGCTACACCTTC. Its amino acids are CASSQDRDLANYGYTF. The reference TRBV3-1 and TRBJ1-2 proteins fill in what lies around the CDR3, so the full variable domain reads DTAVSQTPKYLVTQMGNDKSIKCEQNLGHDTMYWYKQDSKKFLKIMFSYNNKELIINETVPNRFSPKSPDKAHLNLHINSLELGDSAVYFCASSQDRDLANYGYTFGSGTRLTVV.